The entry below gives a single TCR beta chain sequence along with its context. The CDR3 loop spans 14 amino acids. Trimming shortened V by 7 bases and J by 2 bases, and 14 bases separated the two germline ends. Per germline, CDR1 SGHRS and CDR2 YFSETQ. The sample is drawn from a study of blood T cell repertoires in COVID-19. Across the study: Samples representing acute and convalescent COVID-19 were sourced from the United States, Italy and Spain. PBMCs, B-cell-depleted T cells, or T cells provided the cDNA or gDNA that made up the material.

Profiling relied on immunoSEQ multiplex PCR, and the TCRdb table lists in-frame clones only, not all of them. The table has tens of thousands of clones, about nine tenths seen once; the top ten hold 1.5% to 2%. The material sequenced was peripheral blood. V gene TRBV5-1 combines with J gene TRBJ2-3, with D maybe TRBD1 (6 bases). This sequence was found in a woman in her forties or fifties in a cohort sampled during active COVID-19. This chain's CDR3 is CASRLRDNTDTQYF. The CDR3 DNA is TGCGCCAGCCGTCTCCGGGACAACACAGATACGCAGTATTTT. Full variable domain (outside the CDR3, taken from reference TRBV5-1 and TRBJ2-3): KAGVTQTPRYLIKTRGQQVTLSCSPISGHRSVSWYQQTPGQGLQFLFEYFSETQRNKGNFPGRFSGRQFSNSRSEMNVSTLELGDSALYLCASRLRDNTDTQYFGPGTRLTVL.